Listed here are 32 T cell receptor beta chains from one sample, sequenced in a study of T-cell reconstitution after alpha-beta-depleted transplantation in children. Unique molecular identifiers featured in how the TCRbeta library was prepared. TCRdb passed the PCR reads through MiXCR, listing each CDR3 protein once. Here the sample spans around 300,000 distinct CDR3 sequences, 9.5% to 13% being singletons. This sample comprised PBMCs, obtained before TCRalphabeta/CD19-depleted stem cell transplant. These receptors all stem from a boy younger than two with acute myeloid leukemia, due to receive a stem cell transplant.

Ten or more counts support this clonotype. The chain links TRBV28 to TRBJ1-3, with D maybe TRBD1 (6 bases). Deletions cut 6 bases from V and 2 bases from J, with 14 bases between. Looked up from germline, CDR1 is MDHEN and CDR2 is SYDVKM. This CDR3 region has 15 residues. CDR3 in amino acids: CASSRRGGAGNTIYF. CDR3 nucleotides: TGTGCCAGCAGCCGCAGGGGAGGAGCTGGAAACACCATATATTTT.

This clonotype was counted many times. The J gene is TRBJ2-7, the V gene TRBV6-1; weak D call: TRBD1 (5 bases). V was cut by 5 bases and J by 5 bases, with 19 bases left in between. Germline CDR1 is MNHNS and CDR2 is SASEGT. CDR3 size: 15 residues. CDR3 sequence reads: CASSRRTTTYDEQYF. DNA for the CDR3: TGTGCCAGCAGTCGAAGGACAACGACCTACGACGAGCAGTACTTC.

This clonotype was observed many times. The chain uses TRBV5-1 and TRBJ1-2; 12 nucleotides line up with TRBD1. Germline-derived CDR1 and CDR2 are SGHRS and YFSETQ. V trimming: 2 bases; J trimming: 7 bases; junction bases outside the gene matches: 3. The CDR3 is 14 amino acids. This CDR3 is CASSFGTGGGGYTF. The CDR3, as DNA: TGCGCCAGCAGCTTCGGGACAGGGGGCGGTGGCTACACCTTC.

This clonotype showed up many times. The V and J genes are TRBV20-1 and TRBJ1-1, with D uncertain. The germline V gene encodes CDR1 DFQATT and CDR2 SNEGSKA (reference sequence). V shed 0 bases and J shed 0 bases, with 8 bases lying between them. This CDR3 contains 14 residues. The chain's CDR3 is CSARDPGMNTEAFF. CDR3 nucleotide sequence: TGCAGTGCTAGAGACCCGGGTATGAACACTGAAGCTTTCTTT.

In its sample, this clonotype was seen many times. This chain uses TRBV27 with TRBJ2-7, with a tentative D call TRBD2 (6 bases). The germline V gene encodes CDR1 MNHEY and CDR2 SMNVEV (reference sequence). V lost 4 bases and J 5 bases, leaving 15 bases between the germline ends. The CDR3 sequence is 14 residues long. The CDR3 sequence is CASSSRLAFDEQYF. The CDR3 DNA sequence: TGTGCCAGCAGTTCCAGGCTAGCGTTCGACGAGCAGTACTTC.

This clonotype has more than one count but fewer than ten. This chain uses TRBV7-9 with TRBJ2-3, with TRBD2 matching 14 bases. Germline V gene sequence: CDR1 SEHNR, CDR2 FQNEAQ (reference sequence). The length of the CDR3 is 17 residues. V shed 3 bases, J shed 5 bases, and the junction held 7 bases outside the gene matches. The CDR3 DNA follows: TGTGCCAGCAGCTTCGTGGGACTAGCGGGAGTCGGAGATACGCAGTATTTT. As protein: CASSFVGLAGVGDTQYF. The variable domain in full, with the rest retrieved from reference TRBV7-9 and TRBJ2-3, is DTGVSQNPRHKITKRGQNVTFRCDPISEHNRLYWYRQTLGQGPEFLTYFQNEAQLEKSRLLSDRFSAERPKGSFSTLEIQRTEQGDSAMYLCASSFVGLAGVGDTQYFGPGTRLTVL.

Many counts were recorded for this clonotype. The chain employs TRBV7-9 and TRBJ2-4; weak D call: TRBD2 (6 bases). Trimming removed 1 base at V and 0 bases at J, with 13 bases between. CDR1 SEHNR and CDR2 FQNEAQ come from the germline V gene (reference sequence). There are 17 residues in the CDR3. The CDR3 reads CASSLGRRDLAKNIQYF. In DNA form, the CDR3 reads TGTGCCAGCAGCTTAGGACGCCGGGACTTAGCCAAAAACATTCAGTACTTC.

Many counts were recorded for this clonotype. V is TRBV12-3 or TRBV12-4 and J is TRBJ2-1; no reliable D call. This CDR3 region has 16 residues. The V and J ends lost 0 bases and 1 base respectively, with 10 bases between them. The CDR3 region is CASSLAFYNSYNEQFF. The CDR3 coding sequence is TGTGCCAGCAGTTTAGCCTTTTATAATTCCTACAATGAGCAGTTCTTC.

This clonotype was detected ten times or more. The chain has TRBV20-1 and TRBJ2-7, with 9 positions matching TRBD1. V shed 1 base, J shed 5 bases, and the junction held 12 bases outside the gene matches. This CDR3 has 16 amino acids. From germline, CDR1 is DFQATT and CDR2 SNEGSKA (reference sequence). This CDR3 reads CSARGAMPRQGDEQYF. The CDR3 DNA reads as TGCAGTGCTAGAGGAGCAATGCCGAGACAGGGGGACGAGCAGTACTTC.

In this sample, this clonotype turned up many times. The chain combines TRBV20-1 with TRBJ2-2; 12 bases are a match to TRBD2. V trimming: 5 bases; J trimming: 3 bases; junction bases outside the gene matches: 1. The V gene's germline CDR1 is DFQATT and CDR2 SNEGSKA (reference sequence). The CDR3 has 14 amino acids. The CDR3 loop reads CSASSGGDTGELFF. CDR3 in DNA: TGCAGTGCTTCTAGCGGGGGGGACACCGGGGAGCTGTTTTTT.

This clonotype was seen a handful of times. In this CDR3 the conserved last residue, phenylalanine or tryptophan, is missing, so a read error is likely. CDR3 region: CASSIQTGSGNTIYS. The CDR3, as DNA: TGTGCCAGCAGTATACAGACAGGTTCGGGAAACACCATATATTCT. The J gene is TRBJ1-3, the V gene TRBV6-5; perhaps TRBD1 as D (6 bases). CDR3 length: 15 residues. Germline CDR1 MNHEY, CDR2 SVGAGI. The V gene lost 5 bases and the J gene lost 4 bases, with 15 bases spanning the gap.

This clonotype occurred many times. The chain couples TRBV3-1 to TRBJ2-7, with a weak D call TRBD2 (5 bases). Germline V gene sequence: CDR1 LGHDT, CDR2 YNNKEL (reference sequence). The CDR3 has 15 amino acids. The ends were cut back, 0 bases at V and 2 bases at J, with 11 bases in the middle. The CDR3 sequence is CASSQDPSFTYEQYF. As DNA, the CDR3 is TGTGCCAGCAGCCAAGACCCTAGCTTTACCTACGAGCAGTACTTC.

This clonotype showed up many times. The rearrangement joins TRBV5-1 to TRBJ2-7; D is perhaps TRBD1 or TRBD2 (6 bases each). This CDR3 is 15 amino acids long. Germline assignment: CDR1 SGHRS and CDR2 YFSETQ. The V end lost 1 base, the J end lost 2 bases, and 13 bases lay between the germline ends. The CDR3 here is CASSLKGGQTYEQYF. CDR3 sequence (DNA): TGCGCCAGCAGCTTGAAGGGGGGTCAGACCTACGAGCAGTACTTC.

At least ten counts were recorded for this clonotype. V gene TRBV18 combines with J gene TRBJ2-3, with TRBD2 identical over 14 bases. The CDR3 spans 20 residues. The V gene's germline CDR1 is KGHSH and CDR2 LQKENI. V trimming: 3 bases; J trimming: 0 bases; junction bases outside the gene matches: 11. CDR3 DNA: TGTGCCAGCTCACCCTCCGGGACTAGCGGGGGCCGACCAAGCACAGATACGCAGTATTTT. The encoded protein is CASSPSGTSGGRPSTDTQYF.

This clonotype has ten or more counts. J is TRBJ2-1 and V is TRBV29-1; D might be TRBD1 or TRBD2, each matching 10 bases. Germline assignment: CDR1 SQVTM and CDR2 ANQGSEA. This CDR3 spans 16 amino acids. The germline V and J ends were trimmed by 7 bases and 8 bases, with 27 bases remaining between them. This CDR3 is CSADRGLASGSDEQFF. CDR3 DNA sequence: TGCAGCGCCGACAGGGGGCTGGCTAGCGGGAGTGATGAGCAGTTCTTC.

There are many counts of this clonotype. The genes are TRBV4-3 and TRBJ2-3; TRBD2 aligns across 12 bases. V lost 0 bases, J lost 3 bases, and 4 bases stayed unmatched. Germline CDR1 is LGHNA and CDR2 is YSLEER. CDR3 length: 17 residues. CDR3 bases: TGCGCCAGCAGCCAAGAAACCGGGACTAGCGGGACAGATACGCAGTATTTT. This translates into CASSQETGTSGTDTQYF.

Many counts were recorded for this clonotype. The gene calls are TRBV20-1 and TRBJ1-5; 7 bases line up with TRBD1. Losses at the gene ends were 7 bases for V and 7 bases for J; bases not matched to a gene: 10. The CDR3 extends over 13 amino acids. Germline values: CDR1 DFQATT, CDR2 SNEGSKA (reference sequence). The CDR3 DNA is TGCAGTGGATCGACAGGGAGGAACCAGCCCCAGCATTTT. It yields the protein CSGSTGRNQPQHF.

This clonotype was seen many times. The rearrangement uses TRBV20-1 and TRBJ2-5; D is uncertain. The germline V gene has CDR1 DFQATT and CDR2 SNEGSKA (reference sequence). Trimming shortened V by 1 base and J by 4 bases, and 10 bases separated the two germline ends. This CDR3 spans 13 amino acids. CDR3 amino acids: CSARGAERETQYF. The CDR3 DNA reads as TGCAGTGCTAGAGGGGCCGAGAGAGAGACCCAGTACTTC.

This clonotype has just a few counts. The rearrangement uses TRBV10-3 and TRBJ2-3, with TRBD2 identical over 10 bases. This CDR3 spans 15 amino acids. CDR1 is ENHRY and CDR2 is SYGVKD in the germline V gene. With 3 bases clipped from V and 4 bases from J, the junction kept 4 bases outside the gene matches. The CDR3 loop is CAISDSSGSPDTQYF. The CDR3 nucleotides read TGTGCCATCAGTGATTCTAGCGGGAGCCCAGATACGCAGTATTTT.

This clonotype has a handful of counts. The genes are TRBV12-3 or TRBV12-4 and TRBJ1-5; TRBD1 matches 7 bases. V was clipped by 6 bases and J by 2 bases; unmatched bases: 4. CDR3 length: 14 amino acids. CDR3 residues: CASRQGEGNQPQHF. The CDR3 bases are TGTGCCAGCAGGCAGGGGGAGGGCAATCAGCCCCAGCATTTT.

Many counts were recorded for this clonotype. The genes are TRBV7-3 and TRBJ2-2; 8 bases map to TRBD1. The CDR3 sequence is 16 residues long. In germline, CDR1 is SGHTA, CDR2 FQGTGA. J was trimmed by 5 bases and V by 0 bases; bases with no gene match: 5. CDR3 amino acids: CASSLTRQGATGELFF. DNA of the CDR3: TGTGCCAGCAGCTTAACCCGGCAGGGGGCGACCGGGGAGCTGTTTTTT.

CDR3 coding DNA: TGCAGCGTTGGTATCACCTCGAACACCGGGGAGCTGTTTTTT. Translating gives CSVGITSNTGELFF. V and J are TRBV29-1 and TRBJ2-2; D unclear. The CDR3 consists of 14 residues. From germline, CDR1 is SQVTM and CDR2 ANQGSEA. The ends were cut back, 4 bases at V and 0 bases at J, with 9 bases in the middle.

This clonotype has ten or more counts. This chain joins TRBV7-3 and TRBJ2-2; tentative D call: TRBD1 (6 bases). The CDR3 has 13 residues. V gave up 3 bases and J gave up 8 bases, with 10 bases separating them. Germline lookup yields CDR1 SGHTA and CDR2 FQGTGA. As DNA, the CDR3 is TGTGCCAGCAGCTTTTCAGGGGCTGGGGAGCTGTTTTTT. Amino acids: CASSFSGAGELFF.

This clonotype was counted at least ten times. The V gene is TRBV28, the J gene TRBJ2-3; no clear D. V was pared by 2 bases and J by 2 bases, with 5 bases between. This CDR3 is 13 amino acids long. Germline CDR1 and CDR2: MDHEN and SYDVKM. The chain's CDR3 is CASSLLFTDTQYF. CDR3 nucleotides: TGTGCCAGCAGTTTACTTTTCACAGATACGCAGTATTTT.

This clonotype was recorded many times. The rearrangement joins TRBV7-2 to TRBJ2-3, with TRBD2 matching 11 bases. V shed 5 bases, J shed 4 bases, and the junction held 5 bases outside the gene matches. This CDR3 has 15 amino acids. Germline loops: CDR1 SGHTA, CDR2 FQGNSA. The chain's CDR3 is CASSILAGVSDTQYF. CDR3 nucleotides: TGTGCCAGCAGCATACTAGCGGGAGTTTCAGATACGCAGTATTTT.

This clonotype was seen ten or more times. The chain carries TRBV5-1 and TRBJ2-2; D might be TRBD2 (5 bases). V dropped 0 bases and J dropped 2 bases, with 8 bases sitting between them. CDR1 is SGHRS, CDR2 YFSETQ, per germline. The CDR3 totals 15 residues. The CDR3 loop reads CASSLGGFNTGELFF. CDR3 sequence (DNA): TGCGCCAGCAGCTTGGGAGGGTTTAACACCGGGGAGCTGTTTTTT.

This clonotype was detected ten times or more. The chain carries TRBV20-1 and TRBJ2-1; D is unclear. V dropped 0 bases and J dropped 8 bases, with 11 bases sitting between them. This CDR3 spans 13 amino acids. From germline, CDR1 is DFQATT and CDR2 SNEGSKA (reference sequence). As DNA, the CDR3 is TGCAGTGCTAGAGATCCGCTATCCCATGAGCAGTTCTTC. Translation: CSARDPLSHEQFF.

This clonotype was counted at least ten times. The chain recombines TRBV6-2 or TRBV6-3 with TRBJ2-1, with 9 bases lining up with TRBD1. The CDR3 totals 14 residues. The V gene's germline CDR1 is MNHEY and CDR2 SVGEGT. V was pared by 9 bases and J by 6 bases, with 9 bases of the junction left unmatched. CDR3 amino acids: CARPSRDRVNEQFF. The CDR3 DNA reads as TGTGCCAGACCTTCCCGGGACAGGGTCAATGAGCAGTTCTTC.

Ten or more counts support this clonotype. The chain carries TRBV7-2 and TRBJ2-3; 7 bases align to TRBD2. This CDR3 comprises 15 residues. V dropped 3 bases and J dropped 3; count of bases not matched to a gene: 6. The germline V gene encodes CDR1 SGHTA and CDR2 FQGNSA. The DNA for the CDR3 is TGTGCCAGCAGCTTTCAACGGGGGGTGACAGATACGCAGTATTTT. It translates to CASSFQRGVTDTQYF.

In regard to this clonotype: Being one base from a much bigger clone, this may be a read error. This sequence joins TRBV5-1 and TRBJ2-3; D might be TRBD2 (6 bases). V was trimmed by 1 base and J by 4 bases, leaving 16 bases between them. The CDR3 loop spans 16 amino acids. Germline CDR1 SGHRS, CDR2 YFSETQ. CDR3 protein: CASSLSSSSGADTQYF. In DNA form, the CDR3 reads TGCGCCAGCAGCTTGAGCAGTTCCTCGGGGGCAGATACGCAGTATTTT.

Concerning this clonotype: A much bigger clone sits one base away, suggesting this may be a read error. The CDR3 sequence: CASSPREVTGELFF. The CDR3 DNA sequence: TGTGCCAGCAGCCCCCGAGAGGTCACCGGGGAGCTGTTTTTT. The rearrangement links TRBV14 to TRBJ2-2; no firm D call. The CDR3 runs to 14 residues. The V end was cut by 4 bases, the J end by 4 bases, with 10 bases between. Germline assignment: CDR1 SGHDN and CDR2 FVKESK.

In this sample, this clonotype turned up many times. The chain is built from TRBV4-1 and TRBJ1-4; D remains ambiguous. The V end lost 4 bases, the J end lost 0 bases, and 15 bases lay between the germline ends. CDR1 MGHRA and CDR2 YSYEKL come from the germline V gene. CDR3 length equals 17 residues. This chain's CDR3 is CASSPRPPSSTNEKLFF. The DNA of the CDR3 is TGCGCCAGCAGCCCTCGTCCTCCATCTTCAACTAATGAAAAACTGTTTTTT.